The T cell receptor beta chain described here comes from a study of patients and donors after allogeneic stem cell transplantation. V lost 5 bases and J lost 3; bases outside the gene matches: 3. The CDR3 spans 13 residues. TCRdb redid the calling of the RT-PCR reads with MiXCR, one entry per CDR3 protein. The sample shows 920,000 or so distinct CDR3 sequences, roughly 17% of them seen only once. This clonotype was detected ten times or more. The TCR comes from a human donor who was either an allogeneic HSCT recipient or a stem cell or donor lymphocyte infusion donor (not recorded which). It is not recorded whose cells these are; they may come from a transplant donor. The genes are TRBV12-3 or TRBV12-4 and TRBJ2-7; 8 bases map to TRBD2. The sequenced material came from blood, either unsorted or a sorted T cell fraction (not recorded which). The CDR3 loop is CASSPSGGYEQYF. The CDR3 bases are TGTGCCAGCAGTCCGAGCGGGGGCTACGAGCAGTACTTC.